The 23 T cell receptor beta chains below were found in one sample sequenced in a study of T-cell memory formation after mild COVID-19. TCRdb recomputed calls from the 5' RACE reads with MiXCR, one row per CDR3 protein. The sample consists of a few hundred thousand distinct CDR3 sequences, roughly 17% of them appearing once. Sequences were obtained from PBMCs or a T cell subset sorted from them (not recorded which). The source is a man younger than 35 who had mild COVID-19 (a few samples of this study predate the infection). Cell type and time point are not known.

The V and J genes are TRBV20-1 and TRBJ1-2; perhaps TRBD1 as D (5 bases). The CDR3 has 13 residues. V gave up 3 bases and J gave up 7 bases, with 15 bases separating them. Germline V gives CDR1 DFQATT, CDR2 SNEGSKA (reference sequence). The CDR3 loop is CSARTSRVGGYTF. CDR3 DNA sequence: TGCAGTGCTAGGACTTCCAGGGTTGGTGGCTACACCTTC.

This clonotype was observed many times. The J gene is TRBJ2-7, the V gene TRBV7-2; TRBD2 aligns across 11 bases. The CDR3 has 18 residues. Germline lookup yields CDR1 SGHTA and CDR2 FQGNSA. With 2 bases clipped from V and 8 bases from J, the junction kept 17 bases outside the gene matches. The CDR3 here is CASSLTPGLAGVPGQQYF. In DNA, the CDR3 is TGTGCCAGCAGCTTAACGCCTGGACTAGCGGGCGTCCCAGGGCAGCAGTACTTC. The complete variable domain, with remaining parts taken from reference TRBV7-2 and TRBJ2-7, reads GAGVSQSPSNKVTEKGKDVELRCDPISGHTALYWYRQSLGQGLEFLIYFQGNSAPDKSGLPSDRFSAERTGGSVSTLTIQRTQQEDSAVYLCASSLTPGLAGVPGQQYFGPGTRLTVT.

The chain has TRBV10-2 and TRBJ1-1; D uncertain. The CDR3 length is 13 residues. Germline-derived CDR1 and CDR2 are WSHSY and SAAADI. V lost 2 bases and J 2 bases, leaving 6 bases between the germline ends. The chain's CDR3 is CASSEVLNTEAFF. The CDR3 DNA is TGCGCCAGCAGTGAGGTGTTAAACACTGAAGCTTTCTTT.

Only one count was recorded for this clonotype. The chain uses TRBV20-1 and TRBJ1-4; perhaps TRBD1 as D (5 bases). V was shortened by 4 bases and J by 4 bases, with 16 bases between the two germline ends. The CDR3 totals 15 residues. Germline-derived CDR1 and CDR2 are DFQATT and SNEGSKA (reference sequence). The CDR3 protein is CSAIGGDLDNEKLFF. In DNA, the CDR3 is TGCAGTGCTATAGGAGGGGATTTGGATAATGAAAAACTGTTTTTT.

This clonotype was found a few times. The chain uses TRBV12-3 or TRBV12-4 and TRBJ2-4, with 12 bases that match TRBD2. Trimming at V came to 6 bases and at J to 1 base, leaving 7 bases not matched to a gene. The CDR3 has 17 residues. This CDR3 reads CASRPSGGAVAKNIQYF. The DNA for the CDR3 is TGTGCCAGCAGACCTAGCGGGGGGGCTGTGGCCAAAAACATTCAGTACTTC.

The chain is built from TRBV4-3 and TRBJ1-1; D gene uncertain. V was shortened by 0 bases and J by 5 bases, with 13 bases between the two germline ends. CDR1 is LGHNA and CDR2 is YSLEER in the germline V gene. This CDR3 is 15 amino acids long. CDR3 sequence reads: CASSQDSCRGTEAFF. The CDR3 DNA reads TGCGCCAGCAGCCAAGATTCCTGTCGAGGGACTGAAGCTTTCTTT.

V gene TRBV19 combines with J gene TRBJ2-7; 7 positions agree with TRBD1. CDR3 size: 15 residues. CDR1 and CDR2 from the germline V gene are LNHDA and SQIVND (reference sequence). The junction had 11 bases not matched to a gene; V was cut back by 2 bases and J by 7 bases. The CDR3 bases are TGTGCCAGTAGTATATCGCCGGGACAGTTTGAGGAGCAGTACTTC. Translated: CASSISPGQFEEQYF.

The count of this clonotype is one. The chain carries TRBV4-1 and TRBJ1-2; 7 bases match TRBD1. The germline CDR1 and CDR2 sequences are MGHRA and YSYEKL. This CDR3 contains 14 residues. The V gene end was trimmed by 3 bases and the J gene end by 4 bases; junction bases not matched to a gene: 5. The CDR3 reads CASSQKTGFYGYTF. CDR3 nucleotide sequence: TGCGCCAGCAGCCAGAAGACAGGGTTCTATGGCTACACCTTC.

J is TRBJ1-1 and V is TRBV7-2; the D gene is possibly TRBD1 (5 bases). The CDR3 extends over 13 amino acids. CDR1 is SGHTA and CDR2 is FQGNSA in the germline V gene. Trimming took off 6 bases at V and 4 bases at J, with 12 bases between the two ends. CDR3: CASSSRDGTEAFF. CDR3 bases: TGTGCCAGCAGTTCCCGGGACGGCACTGAAGCTTTCTTT.

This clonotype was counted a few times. CDR3 protein: CSVEREGETQYF. DNA for the CDR3: TGCAGCGTTGAAAGAGAGGGAGAGACCCAGTACTTC. The V gene is TRBV29-1, the J gene TRBJ2-5, with D possibly matching TRBD2 (5 bases). The V end lost 2 bases, the J end lost 4 bases, and 8 bases lay between the germline ends. Germline CDR1 is SQVTM and CDR2 is ANQGSEA. The CDR3 extends over 12 amino acids.

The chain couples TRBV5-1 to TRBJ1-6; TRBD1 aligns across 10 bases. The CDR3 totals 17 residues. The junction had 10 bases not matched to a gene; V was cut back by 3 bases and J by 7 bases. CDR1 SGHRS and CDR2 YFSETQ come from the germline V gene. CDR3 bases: TGCGCCAGCAGCTCCACTGTACCGGGACAGGGGAATTCACCCCTCCACTTT. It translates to CASSSTVPGQGNSPLHF.

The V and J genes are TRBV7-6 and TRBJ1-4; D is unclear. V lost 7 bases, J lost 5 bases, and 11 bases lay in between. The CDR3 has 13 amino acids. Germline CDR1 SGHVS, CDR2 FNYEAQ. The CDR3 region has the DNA TGTGCCAGCACCCGGCGGAGGAATGAAAAACTGTTTTTT. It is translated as CASTRRRNEKLFF. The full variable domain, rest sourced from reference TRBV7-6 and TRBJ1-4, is GAGVSQSPRYKVTKRGQDVALRCDPISGHVSLYWYRQALGQGPEFLTYFNYEAQQDKSGLPNDRFSAERPEGSISTLTIQRTEQRDSAMYRCASTRRRNEKLFFGSGTQLSVL.

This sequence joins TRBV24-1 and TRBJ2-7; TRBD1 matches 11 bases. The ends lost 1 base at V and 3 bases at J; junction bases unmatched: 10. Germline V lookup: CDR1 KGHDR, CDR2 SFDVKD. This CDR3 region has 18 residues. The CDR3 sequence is CATSDFDLRDRGFYEQYF. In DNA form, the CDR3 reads TGTGCCACCAGTGATTTTGACCTTCGGGACAGGGGGTTCTACGAGCAGTACTTC.

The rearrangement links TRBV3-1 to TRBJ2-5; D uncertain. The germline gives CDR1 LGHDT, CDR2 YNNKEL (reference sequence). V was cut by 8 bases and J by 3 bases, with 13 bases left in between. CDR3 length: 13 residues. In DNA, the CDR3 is TGTGCCAGCGCCGGGCCGGGCGAAGAGACCCAGTACTTC. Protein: CASAGPGEETQYF.

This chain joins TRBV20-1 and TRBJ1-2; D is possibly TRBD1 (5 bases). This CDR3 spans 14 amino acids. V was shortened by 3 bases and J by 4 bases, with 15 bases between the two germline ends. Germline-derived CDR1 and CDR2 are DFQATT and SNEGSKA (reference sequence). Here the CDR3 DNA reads TGCAGTGCTAGCCCCGGAGGGGAAGCCTATGGCTACACCTTC. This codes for CSASPGGEAYGYTF.

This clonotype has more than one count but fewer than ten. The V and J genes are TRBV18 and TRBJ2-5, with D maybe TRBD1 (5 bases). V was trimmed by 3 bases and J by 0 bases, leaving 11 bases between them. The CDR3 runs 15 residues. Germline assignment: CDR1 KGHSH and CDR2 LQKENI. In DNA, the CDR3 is TGTGCCAGCTCACCCCCGACAGACTACCAAGAGACCCAGTACTTC. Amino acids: CASSPPTDYQETQYF.

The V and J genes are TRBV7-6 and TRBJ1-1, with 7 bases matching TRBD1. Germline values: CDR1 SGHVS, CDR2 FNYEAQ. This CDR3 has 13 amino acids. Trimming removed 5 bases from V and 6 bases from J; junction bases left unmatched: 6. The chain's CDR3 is CASSANQGAEAFF. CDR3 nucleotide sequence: TGTGCCAGCAGCGCCAACCAGGGGGCTGAAGCTTTCTTT.

The chain's CDR3 is CASSLGTAGVVDTQYF. The CDR3, as DNA: TGTGCCAGCAGCTTGGGGACAGCGGGTGTGGTAGATACGCAGTATTTT. The rearrangement links TRBV7-9 to TRBJ2-3; possible D gene TRBD1, 7 bases. Trimming stripped 3 bases from V and 5 bases from J, with 18 bases between. This CDR3 has 16 amino acids. Germline lookup yields CDR1 SEHNR and CDR2 FQNEAQ (reference sequence).

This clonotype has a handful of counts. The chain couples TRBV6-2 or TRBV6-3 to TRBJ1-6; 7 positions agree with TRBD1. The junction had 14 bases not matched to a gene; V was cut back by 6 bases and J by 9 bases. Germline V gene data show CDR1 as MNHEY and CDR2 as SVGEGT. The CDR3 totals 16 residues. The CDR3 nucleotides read TGTGCCAGCAGCCTCGACGGGACAGTGGCTACTTCACCCCTCCACTTT. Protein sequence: CASSLDGTVATSPLHF.

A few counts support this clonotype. This CDR3 reads CASSYSNLGRDSSYEQYV. For the CDR3, the DNA is TGTGCCAGCAGTTACTCGAATTTGGGCCGGGACAGCTCCTACGAGCAGTACGTC. The gene calls are TRBV6-2 or TRBV6-3 and TRBJ2-7; the match to TRBD1 covers 7 bases. V lost 0 bases to trimming and J lost 0 bases; unmatched junction nucleotides: 11. This CDR3 region has 18 residues. Germline CDR1 is MNHEY and CDR2 is SVGEGT.

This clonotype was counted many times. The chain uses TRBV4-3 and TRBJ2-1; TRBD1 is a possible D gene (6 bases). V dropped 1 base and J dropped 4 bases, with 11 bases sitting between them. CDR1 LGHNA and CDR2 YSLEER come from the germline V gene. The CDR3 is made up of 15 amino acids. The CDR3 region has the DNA TGCGCCAGCAGCCAAGGGACAGCCAGGTACAATGAGCAGTTCTTC. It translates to CASSQGTARYNEQFF.

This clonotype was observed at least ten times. The CDR3 loop is CASSLHRGINQETQYF. The CDR3 DNA reads as TGTGCCAGCAGCTTACACCGGGGGATTAACCAAGAGACCCAGTACTTC. This sequence joins TRBV7-8 and TRBJ2-5, with D possibly TRBD2 on 6 matching bases. The V end was cut by 2 bases, the J end by 0 bases, with 13 bases between. CDR3 length: 16 amino acids. CDR1 is SGHVS, CDR2 FQNEAQ, per germline.

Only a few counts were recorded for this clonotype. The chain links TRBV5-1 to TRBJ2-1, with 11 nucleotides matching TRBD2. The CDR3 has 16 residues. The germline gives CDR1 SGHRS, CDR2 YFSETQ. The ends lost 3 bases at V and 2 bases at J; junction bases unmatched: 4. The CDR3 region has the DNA TGCGCCAGCAGCTCAACTAGCGGGGGTCCCTACAATGAGCAGTTCTTC. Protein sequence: CASSSTSGGPYNEQFF.